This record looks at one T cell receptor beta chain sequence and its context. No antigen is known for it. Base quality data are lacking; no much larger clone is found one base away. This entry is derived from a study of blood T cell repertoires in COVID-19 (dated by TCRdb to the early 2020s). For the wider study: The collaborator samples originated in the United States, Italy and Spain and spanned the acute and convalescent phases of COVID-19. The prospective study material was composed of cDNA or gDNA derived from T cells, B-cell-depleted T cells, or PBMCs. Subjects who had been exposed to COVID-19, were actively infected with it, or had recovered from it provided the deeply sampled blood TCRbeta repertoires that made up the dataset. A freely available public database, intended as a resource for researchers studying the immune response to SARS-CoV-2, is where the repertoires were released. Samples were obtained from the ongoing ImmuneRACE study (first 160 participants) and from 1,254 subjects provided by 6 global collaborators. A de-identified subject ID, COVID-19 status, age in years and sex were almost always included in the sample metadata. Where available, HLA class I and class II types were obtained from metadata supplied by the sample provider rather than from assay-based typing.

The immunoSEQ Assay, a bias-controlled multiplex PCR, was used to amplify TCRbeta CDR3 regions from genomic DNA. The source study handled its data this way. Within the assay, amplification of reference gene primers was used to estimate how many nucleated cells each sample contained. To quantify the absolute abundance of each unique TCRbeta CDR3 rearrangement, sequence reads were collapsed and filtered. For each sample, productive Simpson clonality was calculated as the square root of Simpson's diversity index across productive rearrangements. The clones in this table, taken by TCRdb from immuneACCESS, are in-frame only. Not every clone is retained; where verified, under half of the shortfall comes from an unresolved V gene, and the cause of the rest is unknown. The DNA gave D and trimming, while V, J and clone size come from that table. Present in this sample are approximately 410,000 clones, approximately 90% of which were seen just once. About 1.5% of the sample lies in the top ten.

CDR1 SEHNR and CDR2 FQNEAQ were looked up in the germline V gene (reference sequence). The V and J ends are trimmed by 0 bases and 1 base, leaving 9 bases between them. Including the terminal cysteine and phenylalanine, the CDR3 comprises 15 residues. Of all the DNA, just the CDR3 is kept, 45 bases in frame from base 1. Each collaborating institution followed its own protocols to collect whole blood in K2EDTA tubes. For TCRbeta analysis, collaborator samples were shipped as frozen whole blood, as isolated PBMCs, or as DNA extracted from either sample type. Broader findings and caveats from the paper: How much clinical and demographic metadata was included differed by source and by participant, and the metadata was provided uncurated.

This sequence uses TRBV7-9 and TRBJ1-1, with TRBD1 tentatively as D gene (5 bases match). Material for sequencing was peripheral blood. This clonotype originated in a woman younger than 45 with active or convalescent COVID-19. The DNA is TGTGCCAGCAGCTTAGCGTTCAGGGCGAACACTGAAGCTTTCTTT. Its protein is CASSLAFRANTEAFF.